The 10 T cell receptor beta chains below were found in one sample sequenced in a study of molecular identifiers for immune sequencing clone quantification. TCRdb re-called the PCR reads through MiXCR, storing one row per CDR3 protein. The sample yields some 70,000 distinct CDR3 sequences, approximately 18% seen once. The source material was naive CD8+ T cells from blood, with Jurkat cell RNA spiked in. Subset defined: FACS-sorted CD8+CD4-CCR7+CD45RA+ naive T cells. Every receptor here comes from a human donor in good health. Some libraries in this study had Jurkat cell RNA spiked in.

This chain joins TRBV7-3 and TRBJ2-5; 12 nucleotides agree with TRBD2. The CDR3 is made up of 15 amino acids. J was trimmed by 5 bases and V by 5 bases; bases with no gene match: 6. Germline V gene sequence: CDR1 SGHTA, CDR2 FQGTGA. The CDR3 is CASSKGLAGGETQYF. Here the CDR3 DNA reads TGTGCCAGCAGCAAGGGACTAGCGGGTGGGGAGACCCAGTACTTC.

This clonotype has at least ten counts. The V call is TRBV20-1, the J call TRBJ2-7; the match to TRBD2 covers 10 bases. From germline, CDR1 is DFQATT and CDR2 SNEGSKA (reference sequence). The CDR3 runs 16 residues. J was trimmed by 1 base and V by 0 bases; bases with no gene match: 6. CDR3 bases: TGCAGTGCTAGAGATCAGGCTAGCGGGGGATCCTACGAGCAGTACTTC. Its protein is CSARDQASGGSYEQYF.

The chain has TRBV24-1 and TRBJ2-2; no clear D. Germline CDR1 is KGHDR and CDR2 is SFDVKD. The CDR3 runs 15 residues. V dropped 6 bases and J dropped 0 bases, with 10 bases sitting between them. In DNA, the CDR3 is TGTGCCACCAGTTCGTCTGCCGCGAACACCGGGGAGCTGTTTTTT. It codes for CATSSSAANTGELFF.

Notes on this clonotype: This could be a read error, since a much larger clone is one nucleotide away. The chain joins TRBV11-2 to TRBJ2-7; D perhaps matches TRBD2 (6 bases). The CDR3 length is 15 residues. V lost 4 bases, J lost 1 base, and 14 bases lay in between. Per the germline V gene, CDR1 is SGHAT and CDR2 is FQNNGV. The CDR3 region has the DNA TGTGCCAGCAGCTCAGCCCGGACTACATCCTACGAGCAGTACTTC. Residues: CASSSARTTSYEQYF.

This clonotype was detected ten times or more. The J gene is TRBJ2-5, the V gene TRBV3-1; tentative D call: TRBD1 (5 bases). V lost 3 bases and J lost 2, with 13 bases in between. Germline V gene data show CDR1 as LGHDT and CDR2 as YNNKEL (reference sequence). The CDR3 is made up of 15 amino acids. CDR3 in amino acids: CASSQGQFRQETQYF. Written as DNA, the CDR3 is TGTGCCAGCAGCCAGGGGCAATTTCGTCAAGAGACCCAGTACTTC.

This clonotype was detected a few times. This clone may be a read error of a much larger clone one base away. The chain is built from TRBV11-3 and TRBJ2-6; TRBD1 aligns across 7 bases. Germline CDR1 reads SGHNT; CDR2 reads YENEEA. This CDR3 has 17 residues. In DNA form, the CDR3 reads TGTACCAGCAGCAGACAGGGTGCCGGTGCTGGGGCCAACGTCCTGACTTTC. Its translation is CTSSRQGAGAGANVLTF.

This clonotype was seen at least ten times. The chain recombines TRBV4-2 with TRBJ2-7, with TRBD2 matching over 10 bases. The CDR3 totals 16 residues. V shed 0 bases and J 2 bases; nucleotides not matched to a gene: 4. Germline-derived CDR1 and CDR2 are LGHNA and YNFKEQ. This CDR3 reads CASSQELAGGAYEQYF. The CDR3 DNA sequence: TGTGCCAGCAGCCAAGAATTAGCGGGAGGAGCCTACGAGCAGTACTTC.

The count of this clonotype is one. This may be a read error: a much more frequent sequence differs by one nucleotide. This sequence joins TRBV7-9 and TRBJ2-5; D not certain. Germline loops: CDR1 SEHNR, CDR2 FQNEAQ (reference sequence). The CDR3 is made up of 14 amino acids. CDR3 sequence: CASSLVRSQETLYF. Written as DNA, the CDR3 is TGTGCCAGCAGCTTAGTACGATCCCAAGAGACCCTGTACTTC.

This clonotype was seen repeatedly, ten times or more. The chain uses TRBV5-1 and TRBJ1-5; tentatively, D is TRBD1 (6 bases). With 3 bases removed from V and 7 bases from J, the gap between germline ends came to 20 bases. The germline V gene has CDR1 SGHRS and CDR2 YFSETQ. The CDR3 runs to 16 residues. The CDR3 reads CASSSDGGDLDQPQHF. The CDR3 coding sequence is TGCGCCAGCAGCTCGGATGGGGGCGATTTAGACCAGCCCCAGCATTTT. Full variable domain (outside the CDR3, taken from reference TRBV5-1 and TRBJ1-5): KAGVTQTPRYLIKTRGQQVTLSCSPISGHRSVSWYQQTPGQGLQFLFEYFSETQRNKGNFPGRFSGRQFSNSRSEMNVSTLELGDSALYLCASSSDGGDLDQPQHFGDGTRLSIL.

This clonotype has a count of ten or more. V usage is TRBV30 and J usage is TRBJ2-3; D is perhaps TRBD1 (5 bases). This CDR3 is built from 13 residues. The germline V and J ends were trimmed by 0 bases and 6 bases, with 10 bases remaining between them. Germline CDR1 GTSNPN, CDR2 SVGIG (reference sequence). The DNA of the CDR3 is TGTGCCTGGAGTGTACAGCCAGGGGATACGCAGTATTTT. Translating it yields CAWSVQPGDTQYF.